This passage covers 10 T cell receptor beta chains from one sample sequenced in a study of shared clonotypes between healthy human individuals. Terminally differentiated effector memory CD45RA+ cells were excluded from the naive CD8 cells, which were CD45RO-negative and positively selected for CCR7. The repertoire was sequenced with immunoSEQ multiplex PCR; TCRdb's copy has only in-frame clones and lacks some. Of some 2,100,000 clones in the sample, roughly 91% are singletons; the top ten hold roughly 1.7%. The sequencing sample was made of naive CD8+ T cells from PBMCs. Source of these receptors: a man in his late teens or twenties in good health. Some clones in this sample may be carry-over from other donors' samples.

The chain has TRBV7-9 and TRBJ2-2, with TRBD2 matching 11 bases. The ends lost 4 bases at V and 7 bases at J; junction bases unmatched: 8. Germline V gene lookup returns CDR1 SEHNR and CDR2 FQNEAQ (reference sequence). This CDR3 is 16 amino acids long. CDR3 coding DNA: TGTGCCAGCAGCTATGGGACTAGCGGACCAAACGGGGAGCTGTTTTTT. It specifies CASSYGTSGPNGELFF.

This clone was counted only a few times. The chain joins TRBV30 to TRBJ1-1, with D unresolved. This CDR3 has 14 amino acids. Germline V CDR1 and CDR2: GTSNPN, SVGIG (reference sequence). Trimming took off 1 base at V and 0 bases at J, with 9 bases between the two ends. The CDR3 region has the DNA TGTGCCTGGAGTGAGGGTTTCATGAACACTGAAGCTTTCTTT. It yields the protein CAWSEGFMNTEAFF.

The chain is built from TRBV27 and TRBJ2-4, with D uncertain. CDR1 and CDR2 (germline): MNHEY, SMNVEV (reference sequence). The length of the CDR3 is 12 residues. Between the trimmed V and J ends, which lost 5 bases and 9 bases, there was a span of 11 bases. This CDR3 reads CASSGEEAIQYF. CDR3 bases: TGTGCCAGCAGTGGGGAAGAGGCCATTCAGTACTTC.

The chain carries TRBV7-6 and TRBJ1-1, with D unresolved. The germline CDR1 and CDR2 sequences are SGHVS and FNYEAQ. CDR3 size: 12 residues. Trimming removed 2 bases from V and 8 bases from J, with 9 bases in between. The CDR3 sequence is CASSLIGREAFF. CDR3 coding DNA: TGTGCCAGCAGCTTAATCGGCCGAGAAGCTTTCTTT.

The genes are TRBV7-9 and TRBJ1-1; unclear D gene. This CDR3 region has 11 residues. Germline CDR1 is SEHNR and CDR2 is FQNEAQ (reference sequence). V shed 8 bases and J shed 1 base, with 5 bases lying between them. The CDR3 DNA reads as TGTGCCAGCTGGGGGAACACTGAAGCTTTCTTT. The encoded protein is CASWGNTEAFF.

The chain carries TRBV28 and TRBJ1-5; a weak D match, TRBD1 (6 bases). Germline-derived CDR1 and CDR2 are MDHEN and SYDVKM. V dropped 6 bases and J dropped 7 bases, with 16 bases sitting between them. This CDR3 is 14 amino acids long. CDR3 nucleotide sequence: TGTGCCAGCAGCTCCACACAGGGACACCAGCCCCAGCATTTT. Amino acids: CASSSTQGHQPQHF.

The V and J genes are TRBV29-1 and TRBJ2-7, with 7 bases that match TRBD2. J gave up 5 bases and V 5 bases, and 9 bases lay outside the gene matches. The CDR3 totals 13 residues. Germline CDR1 is SQVTM and CDR2 is ANQGSEA. CDR3 nucleotide sequence: TGCAGCGTTTGGGAGGGCCCTTCGGACGAGCAGTACTTC. Protein: CSVWEGPSDEQYF.

This clone has just one count. CDR3 sequence reads: CASSLAGLIMSEQYF. For the CDR3, the DNA is TGCGCCAGCAGCTTGGCTGGACTAATTATGTCCGAGCAGTACTTC. J is TRBJ2-7 and V is TRBV5-1; D possibly corresponds to TRBD2 (6 bases). The CDR3 loop spans 15 amino acids. V lost 0 bases and J 6 bases, leaving 16 bases between the germline ends. The germline V gene encodes CDR1 SGHRS and CDR2 YFSETQ.

This clone appeared a few times. V gene TRBV7-9 combines with J gene TRBJ2-4; 10 bases agree with TRBD1. The CDR3 contains 15 residues. The V gene's germline CDR1 is SEHNR and CDR2 FQNEAQ (reference sequence). V lost 8 bases, J lost 10 bases, and 14 bases stayed unmatched. CDR3 sequence: CASGKLGQGEMIQYF. The CDR3 DNA reads TGTGCCAGCGGAAAACTTGGACAGGGGGAGATGATTCAGTACTTC.

The rearrangement uses TRBV7-9 and TRBJ2-2, with 9 bases matching TRBD2. Trimming cost V 0 bases and J 4 bases; bases outside gene matches: 0. Germline V CDR1 and CDR2: SEHNR, FQNEAQ (reference sequence). This CDR3 region has 15 residues. The CDR3 bases are TGTGCCAGCAGCTTAGCTAGCGGGGGCACCGGGGAGCTGTTTTTT. This codes for CASSLASGGTGELFF.